The 16 T cell receptor beta chains below all came from one sample that was sequenced in a study of vaccination effects on CD4 cells after COVID-19. No antigen is known for these receptors. Libraries were prepared by immunoSEQ multiplex PCR; TCRdb keeps only in-frame clonotypes and omits some of them. The sample has about 45,000 clones, more than 65% seen once. Having been cultured for ten to eleven days, the cells underwent CD4+ T cell isolation. Everyone in the study got two shots of either the BNT162b2 or mRNA-1273 vaccine. This material consisted of CD4+ T cells from PBMCs cultured without peptide, taken after COVID-19 vaccination. These receptors were obtained from a human donor who received a COVID-19 vaccine.

The chain links TRBV5-1 to TRBJ2-6, with D possibly TRBD1 on 6 matching bases. Trimming left V 4 bases short and J 0 bases short, with 11 bases between. Per germline, CDR1 SGHRS and CDR2 YFSETQ. This CDR3 spans 16 amino acids. CDR3 region: CASSPRTDSGANVLTF. CDR3 DNA sequence: TGCGCCAGCAGCCCCCGGACAGACTCTGGGGCCAACGTCCTGACTTTC.

This clone was seen only a few times. The chain joins TRBV5-1 to TRBJ2-5; 7 bases fit TRBD2. The germline V gene encodes CDR1 SGHRS and CDR2 YFSETQ. With V trimmed by 0 bases and J by 2 bases, 7 bases remained unmatched. The CDR3 extends over 16 amino acids. In nucleotides, the CDR3 is TGCGCCAGCAGCTTGGGACCTAGCGGCAAACAAGAGACCCAGTACTTC. It is translated as CASSLGPSGKQETQYF.

This clone was seen a handful of times. The rearrangement uses TRBV11-2 and TRBJ2-7; no firm D call. The germline V gene encodes CDR1 SGHAT and CDR2 FQNNGV. The CDR3 extends over 15 amino acids. V lost 1 base and J 1 base, leaving 11 bases between the germline ends. CDR3 bases: TGTGCCAGCAGCTTAGCCTTTGTCAGATCCTACGAGCAGTACTTC. Translating it yields CASSLAFVRSYEQYF.

This clone showed up just once. This chain uses TRBV7-9 with TRBJ2-7; tentative D call: TRBD1 (6 bases). V was cut by 1 base and J by 3 bases, with 19 bases left in between. The germline V gene encodes CDR1 SEHNR and CDR2 FQNEAQ (reference sequence). CDR3 length: 17 residues. The CDR3 protein is CASSLGSGLQGLYEQYF. The CDR3 DNA is TGTGCCAGCAGCTTAGGGTCTGGGCTACAGGGCCTCTACGAGCAGTACTTC.

CDR3 sequence (DNA): TGTGCCAGTAGTATCTCCAGGGGGCGCAGGTATGGCTACACCTTC. Amino acids: CASSISRGRRYGYTF. The chain links TRBV19 to TRBJ1-2, with 8 bases fitting TRBD1. J gave up 5 bases and V 3 bases, and 8 bases lay outside the gene matches. This CDR3 is 15 amino acids long. CDR1 LNHDA and CDR2 SQIVND come from the germline V gene (reference sequence).

This sequence joins TRBV5-4 and TRBJ2-1; 8 positions agree with TRBD2. With 0 bases clipped from V and 6 bases from J, the junction kept 5 bases outside the gene matches. The CDR3 extends over 15 amino acids. Germline V gene lookup returns CDR1 SGHNT and CDR2 YYREEE (reference sequence). CDR3 sequence: CASSLGVAGFNEQFF. The CDR3, as DNA: TGTGCCAGCAGCTTGGGGGTAGCGGGGTTCAATGAGCAGTTCTTC.

This clone was counted a few times. V gene TRBV19 combines with J gene TRBJ1-5; D may be TRBD1 (5 bases). Per the germline V gene, CDR1 is LNHDA and CDR2 is SQIVND (reference sequence). V was shortened by 6 bases and J by 2 bases, with 14 bases between the two germline ends. The CDR3 is 15 residues long. The CDR3, as DNA: TGTGCCAGTAGGGGAAATGGGGCCGGCAATCAGCCCCAGCATTTT. Translating gives CASRGNGAGNQPQHF.

The chain couples TRBV30 to TRBJ1-3, with 7 bases aligning to TRBD1. Germline values: CDR1 GTSNPN, CDR2 SVGIG (reference sequence). After removal of 0 bases from V and 0 bases from J, the junction contained 8 bases not matched to a gene. This CDR3 is built from 17 residues. CDR3 in amino acids: CAWSVSGTVNSGNTIYF. The CDR3 DNA reads TGTGCCTGGAGTGTCTCAGGGACAGTCAACTCTGGAAACACCATATATTTT. Filled out from reference TRBV30 and TRBJ1-3, the complete variable domain reads SQTIHQWPATLVQPVGSPLSLECTVEGTSNPNLYWYRQAAGRGLQLLFYSVGIGQISSEVPQNLSASRPQDRQFILSSKKLLLSDSGFYLCAWSVSGTVNSGNTIYFGEGSWLTVV.

V gene TRBV2 combines with J gene TRBJ1-2; 8 bases agree with TRBD1. The CDR3 consists of 13 residues. Germline assignment: CDR1 SNHLY and CDR2 FYNNEI. V shed 3 bases, J shed 7 bases, and the junction held 4 bases outside the gene matches. CDR3 sequence reads: CASSEQGAGGYTF. As DNA, the CDR3 is TGTGCCAGCAGTGAGCAGGGGGCGGGTGGCTACACCTTC.

The genes are TRBV19 and TRBJ1-3; no clear D. This CDR3 region has 14 residues. The V gene's germline CDR1 is LNHDA and CDR2 SQIVND (reference sequence). Between the trimmed V and J ends, which lost 4 bases and 0 bases, there was a span of 7 bases. The CDR3 nucleotides read TGTGCCAGTAGTAGGACTGTCTCTGGAAACACCATATATTTT. It codes for CASSRTVSGNTIYF.

The J gene is TRBJ1-2, the V gene TRBV19, with a possible D match to TRBD1 (5 bases). The V gene lost 7 bases and the J gene lost 1 base, with 10 bases spanning the gap. The CDR3 has 13 amino acids. Germline lookup yields CDR1 LNHDA and CDR2 SQIVND (reference sequence). The DNA for the CDR3 is TGTGCCAGTAACCGGGACTTTAACTATGGCTACACCTTC. Amino acids: CASNRDFNYGYTF. Complete variable domain (other parts from reference TRBV19 and TRBJ1-2): DGGITQSPKYLFRKEGQNVTLSCEQNLNHDAMYWYRQDPGQGLRLIYYSQIVNDFQKGDIAEGYSVSREKKESFPLTVTSAQKNPTAFYLCASNRDFNYGYTFGSGTRLTVV.

The chain couples TRBV20-1 to TRBJ1-1; a possible D gene is TRBD1 (5 bases). CDR1 is DFQATT and CDR2 is SNEGSKA in the germline V gene (reference sequence). Between the trimmed V and J ends, which lost 4 bases and 8 bases, there was a span of 8 bases. The CDR3 has 10 residues. The CDR3 protein is CSAKQAEAFF. The CDR3 region has the DNA TGCAGTGCTAAACAGGCAGAAGCTTTCTTT.

The chain carries TRBV27 and TRBJ1-1; 8 bases are a match to TRBD1. V lost 3 bases and J lost 7; bases outside the gene matches: 10. From germline, CDR1 is MNHEY and CDR2 SMNVEV (reference sequence). The CDR3 runs to 15 residues. The CDR3 DNA reads TGTGCCAGCAGTTTGTCAGGGGGCGGGCGTATTGAAGCTTTCTTT. As protein: CASSLSGGGRIEAFF.

This rearrangement joins TRBV7-2 to TRBJ2-3; possible D gene TRBD2, 5 bases. The CDR3 extends over 14 amino acids. Trimming stripped 4 bases from V and 2 bases from J, with 10 bases between. Germline CDR1 and CDR2: SGHTA and FQGNSA. The chain's CDR3 is CASSSRRHTDTQYF. The CDR3 nucleotides are TGTGCCAGCAGCTCTAGGAGGCACACAGATACGCAGTATTTT.

This clone turned up a few times. This rearrangement joins TRBV5-1 to TRBJ2-7; D may be TRBD2 (5 bases). CDR3 length equals 16 residues. CDR1 SGHRS and CDR2 YFSETQ come from the germline V gene. The V and J ends lost 3 bases and 3 bases respectively, with 19 bases between them. CDR3 nucleotides: TGCGCCAGCAGCTCAAAGGACTGGACTTCCTACTACGAGCAGTACTTC. It codes for CASSSKDWTSYYEQYF.

In its sample, this clone was seen once. The rearrangement joins TRBV28 to TRBJ1-1, with D possibly matching TRBD1 (5 bases). The CDR3 length is 13 residues. Germline V CDR1 and CDR2: MDHEN, SYDVKM. Between the trimmed V and J ends, which lost 5 bases and 8 bases, there was a span of 15 bases. The CDR3 nucleotides are TGTGCCAGCAGTCCGGGGGACGGGCTGGAAGCTTTCTTT. It yields the protein CASSPGDGLEAFF.